This T cell receptor beta chain was sequenced during a study of glioma-infiltrating T cells. This clonotype was observed many times. Its antigen is currently unknown. Study observations and caveats: Above-expected tissue-blood divergence occurred in all gliomas, most in low-grade ones.

The CDR3 length is 14 residues. The J segment lost 4 bases and the V segment lost 5 bases, leaving 7 bases of the junction unmatched. Germline V gives CDR1 DFQATT, CDR2 SNEGSKA (reference sequence). The iRepertoire nested amplicon-rescue multiplex PCR amplified TCR alpha and beta CDR3s from RNA. TCRdb re-analysed the multiplex PCR reads in MiXCR, keeping a single row per CDR3 protein. This sample has about 200,000 distinct CDR3 sequences, with 30% to 40% found just once. The origin of this receptor is a human donor with low-grade glioma or glioblastoma, undergoing nonglioma brain surgery, or in good health (not recorded which). Input material: glioma tissue, nonneoplastic brain tissue, or PBMCs (not recorded which). V and J are TRBV20-1 and TRBJ2-7; 11 positions match TRBD2. The CDR3 DNA sequence: TGCAGTGCTGATCGGACTAGCGGGTTATACGAGCAGTACTTC. Translating it yields CSADRTSGLYEQYF.